One and the same sample provided the 23 T cell receptor beta chains below, sequenced in a study of blood T cell repertoires in COVID-19. TCRdb's copy holds only in-frame clones and misses some; the assay was immunoSEQ multiplex PCR. The sample yields under 200,000 clones, roughly 82% seen once. The sequenced sample was peripheral blood. The receptors come from a woman in her sixties with COVID-19, enrolled during active disease.

The J gene is TRBJ1-1, the V gene TRBV5-1; a possible D gene is TRBD1 (6 bases). V lost 4 bases and J 4 bases, leaving 14 bases between the germline ends. Germline V CDR1 and CDR2: SGHRS, YFSETQ. This CDR3 has 14 residues. The CDR3 coding sequence is TGCGCCAGCAGCCAACAGGGTTCGAGCACTGAAGCTTTCTTT. It yields the protein CASSQQGSSTEAFF.

To note about this clone: Other DNA sequences in the sample encode the same CDR3. The rearrangement uses TRBV7-2 and TRBJ2-6; D is uncertain. Germline-derived CDR1 and CDR2 are SGHTA and FQGNSA. The CDR3 loop spans 15 amino acids. V dropped 1 base and J dropped 4 bases, with 8 bases sitting between them. CDR3: CASSLGGAGANVLTF. The CDR3 DNA reads TGTGCCAGCAGCTTAGGTGGAGCAGGGGCCAACGTCCTGACTTTC.

Only a few counts were recorded for this clone. This chain joins TRBV29-1 and TRBJ1-1; D is perhaps TRBD1 (6 bases). Trimming removed 4 bases from V and 4 bases from J, with 13 bases in between. CDR1 is SQVTM, CDR2 ANQGSEA, per germline. This CDR3 is 13 amino acids long. The CDR3 is CSVGQAGLTEAFF. In nucleotides, the CDR3 is TGCAGCGTTGGACAGGCGGGCCTCACTGAAGCTTTCTTT.

The J gene is TRBJ1-3, the V gene TRBV5-1, with D possibly being TRBD1 (6 bases). CDR3 length: 14 amino acids. Germline CDR1 and CDR2: SGHRS and YFSETQ. The V gene lost 2 bases and the J gene lost 4 bases, with 10 bases spanning the gap. The CDR3 sequence: CASSLGQLGNTIYF. The CDR3 nucleotides are TGCGCCAGCAGCTTAGGACAGCTCGGAAACACCATATATTTT.

The chain recombines TRBV15 with TRBJ2-5; D perhaps matches TRBD2 (7 bases). CDR3 length: 18 residues. From germline, CDR1 is LNHNV and CDR2 YYDKDF (reference sequence). V shed 3 bases and J shed 2 bases, with 22 bases lying between them. This CDR3 is CATSRPGTQRGGQETQYF. As DNA, the CDR3 is TGTGCCACCAGCAGGCCCGGGACTCAGAGGGGGGGTCAAGAGACCCAGTACTTC. Drawing the rest from reference TRBV15 and TRBJ2-5, the complete variable domain is DAMVIQNPRYQVTQFGKPVTLSCSQTLNHNVMYWYQQKSSQAPKLLFHYYDKDFNNEADTPDNFQSRRPNTSFCFLDIRSPGLGDTAMYLCATSRPGTQRGGQETQYFGPGTRLLVL.

The genes are TRBV29-1 and TRBJ2-7; perhaps TRBD2 as D (5 bases). V was shortened by 6 bases and J by 3 bases, with 9 bases between the two germline ends. Germline V lookup: CDR1 SQVTM, CDR2 ANQGSEA. The CDR3 is 11 residues long. The CDR3 DNA sequence: TGCAGCGTGAAGACTAACTACGAGCAGTACTTC. Amino acid sequence: CSVKTNYEQYF.

V gene TRBV9 combines with J gene TRBJ2-7; 9 positions match TRBD1. The CDR3 totals 15 residues. Unmatched junction bases numbered 9, after V lost 4 bases and J lost 4 bases. CDR1 is SGDLS, CDR2 YYNGEE, per germline. In DNA form, the CDR3 reads TGTGCCAGCAGCTCACTAACAGGGGGCTCATACGAGCAGTACTTC. Amino acids: CASSSLTGGSYEQYF. Based on the CDR3 plus reference TRBV9 and TRBJ2-7, the full variable domain is DSGVTQTPKHLITATGQRVTLRCSPRSGDLSVYWYQQSLDQGLQFLIQYYNGEERAKGNILERFSAQQFPDLHSELNLSSLELGDSALYFCASSSLTGGSYEQYFGPGTRLTVT.

V and J are TRBV14 and TRBJ1-2; maybe TRBD1 (5 bases). V was trimmed by 1 base and J by 6 bases, leaving 9 bases between them. CDR3 size: 13 residues. Germline V CDR1 and CDR2: SGHDN, FVKESK. As DNA, the CDR3 is TGTGCCAGCAGCCAAGTAGGGGTACATGGCTACACCTTC. It codes for CASSQVGVHGYTF.

This clone was seen a few times. This sequence joins TRBV19 and TRBJ1-1; D uncertain. Trimming took off 3 bases at V and 4 bases at J, with 9 bases between the two ends. The CDR3 is 13 amino acids. Germline V lookup: CDR1 LNHDA, CDR2 SQIVND (reference sequence). DNA for the CDR3: TGTGCCAGTAGTATGGGGAGGCTCACTGAAGCTTTCTTT. Its protein is CASSMGRLTEAFF.

The V call is TRBV24-1, the J call TRBJ1-4; TRBD1 matches 11 bases. The CDR3 length is 18 residues. Germline loops: CDR1 KGHDR, CDR2 SFDVKD. With V trimmed by 3 bases and J by 1 base, 6 bases remained unmatched. CDR3 in DNA: TGTGCCACCAGTGATCTCTCGGACAGGGGGCTAACTAATGAAAAACTGTTTTTT. This encodes CATSDLSDRGLTNEKLFF.

The chain couples TRBV29-1 to TRBJ1-5, with D uncertain. This CDR3 has 13 residues. V was shortened by 4 bases and J by 4 bases, with 11 bases between the two germline ends. Germline CDR1 and CDR2: SQVTM and ANQGSEA. The CDR3 nucleotides are TGCAGCGTTGGTACAGCCTTAAATCAGCCCCAGCATTTT. Its protein is CSVGTALNQPQHF.

This clone occurred a few times. The genes are TRBV11-2 and TRBJ1-2; 10 bases match TRBD1. CDR1 is SGHAT and CDR2 is FQNNGV in the germline V gene. CDR3 size: 14 residues. The V segment lost 2 bases and the J segment 6 bases; nucleotides outside the gene matches: 3. The CDR3 nucleotides are TGTGCCAGCAGCTTACGGGGGACAGGGGATGGCTACACCTTC. Its protein product is CASSLRGTGDGYTF.

The chain recombines TRBV4-3 with TRBJ2-2; 13 bases agree with TRBD2. In germline, CDR1 is LGHNA, CDR2 YSLEER. V was pared by 0 bases and J by 7 bases, with 5 bases of the junction left unmatched. CDR3 size: 17 residues. In DNA, the CDR3 is TGCGCCAGCAGCCAAGATCGACTAGCGGGAGGAGGCGGGGAGCTGTTTTTT. The encoded protein is CASSQDRLAGGGGELFF.

The gene calls are TRBV3-1 (or the pseudogene TRBV3-2) and TRBJ1-3, with 10 bases identical to TRBD1. After removal of 4 bases from V and 0 bases from J, the junction contained 12 bases not matched to a gene. Germline V CDR1 and CDR2: LGHDT, YNNKEL (reference sequence). The CDR3 runs 19 residues. The CDR3 region is CASSPVPGQGPSSGNTIYF. Written as DNA, the CDR3 is TGTGCCAGCAGCCCGGTCCCGGGACAGGGGCCGAGCTCTGGAAACACCATATATTTT.

The chain joins TRBV28 to TRBJ2-5; 10 bases fit TRBD2. Germline CDR1 MDHEN, CDR2 SYDVKM. V lost 7 bases, J lost 5 bases, and 4 bases stayed unmatched. The CDR3 has 13 residues. CDR3 nucleotide sequence: TGTGCCAGCATAGCGGGGGGAGGGGAGACCCAGTACTTC. Protein: CASIAGGGETQYF.

This clone was seen repeatedly, ten times or more. J is TRBJ2-1 and V is TRBV13, with TRBD2 matching 11 bases. This CDR3 spans 18 amino acids. Per the germline V gene, CDR1 is PRHDT and CDR2 is FYEKMQ (reference sequence). V gave up 5 bases and J gave up 9 bases; unmatched junction bases: 18. The DNA of the CDR3 is TGTGCCAGCAGCCGAGGGGATAGCGGGAGGGCCCAATCCGGTGAGCAGTTCTTC. It yields the protein CASSRGDSGRAQSGEQFF.

The V gene is TRBV12-3 or TRBV12-4, the J gene TRBJ1-2; D is ambiguous. This CDR3 region has 13 residues. Trimming cost V 2 bases and J 4 bases, with 8 bases left between them. CDR3 residues: CASSLNSFYGYTF. CDR3 coding DNA: TGTGCCAGCAGTTTAAATTCGTTCTATGGCTACACCTTC.

The chain employs TRBV6-5 and TRBJ2-1; TRBD2 agrees at 13 bases. V trimming: 0 bases; J trimming: 11 bases; junction bases outside the gene matches: 7. The CDR3 sequence is 16 residues long. Germline V lookup: CDR1 MNHEY, CDR2 SVGAGI. CDR3 amino acids: CASSYSELAGGSQQFF. In DNA form, the CDR3 reads TGTGCCAGCAGTTACTCCGAACTAGCGGGAGGGAGTCAGCAGTTCTTC.

The V call is TRBV27, the J call TRBJ2-7; 8 bases agree with TRBD1. V dropped 6 bases and J dropped 5; count of bases not matched to a gene: 6. In germline, CDR1 is MNHEY, CDR2 SMNVEV (reference sequence). The CDR3 contains 13 residues. CDR3 region: CASRPDRAHEQYF. The CDR3 region has the DNA TGTGCCAGCAGACCGGACAGGGCCCACGAGCAGTACTTC.

This clone was seen a few times. The genes are TRBV5-4 and TRBJ2-3; TRBD2 aligns across 13 bases. Germline V gene lookup returns CDR1 SGHNT and CDR2 YYREEE (reference sequence). This CDR3 is 16 amino acids long. V was pared by 4 bases and J by 6 bases, with 8 bases of the junction left unmatched. CDR3 in DNA: TGTGCCAGCAGCCGCCGACTAGCGGGGGGCGGGGATACGCAGTATTTT. It encodes CASSRRLAGGGDTQYF.

The CDR3 sequence is CASSNLRLAGGPWDTGELFF. As DNA, the CDR3 is TGTGCCAGTAGTAACCTCCGACTAGCGGGAGGGCCGTGGGACACCGGGGAGCTGTTTTTT. This chain connects TRBV19 to TRBJ2-2; TRBD2 matches at 14 bases. The CDR3 extends over 20 amino acids. The germline V gene encodes CDR1 LNHDA and CDR2 SQIVND (reference sequence). Germline trimming cut 4 bases from V and 3 bases from J; bases unmatched to any gene: 13.

The chain combines TRBV25-1 with TRBJ2-7; TRBD1 might be the D (6 bases). The CDR3 consists of 14 residues. Trimming pared 4 bases from V and 5 bases from J, leaving 15 bases between. CDR1 MGHDK and CDR2 SYGVNS come from the germline V gene. The CDR3 is CASSGGRVIHEQYF. DNA for the CDR3: TGTGCCAGCAGTGGGGGGCGGGTAATACACGAGCAGTACTTC.

This chain joins TRBV7-9 and TRBJ2-3; D gene ambiguous. V lost 2 bases, J lost 5 bases, and 5 bases lay in between. Germline V CDR1 and CDR2: SEHNR, FQNEAQ (reference sequence). The CDR3 has 12 amino acids. The CDR3 nucleotides are TGTGCCAGCAGCTTAATCGGAGATACGCAGTATTTT. Protein product: CASSLIGDTQYF.